A single sample gave rise to the 32 T cell receptor beta chains below, sequenced in a study of blood T cell repertoires in COVID-19. Generated by immunoSEQ multiplex PCR, the TCRdb table keeps only in-frame clones and is missing some. This sample has about 300,000 clones, with approximately 89% found just once. Sequences were obtained from PBMCs or T cells enriched from blood (not recorded which). These receptors were taken from a woman in her forties or fifties who had been exposed to COVID-19.

There are a few counts of this clone. The same CDR3 also results from other DNA sequences found in this sample. The chain has TRBV5-5 and TRBJ1-5; D unclear. The CDR3 spans 13 residues. The germline V gene encodes CDR1 SGHKS and CDR2 YYEKEE (reference sequence). V lost 4 bases to trimming and J lost 1 base, with 6 bases between them. The CDR3 region has the DNA TGTGCCAGCAGCCGACAAAGCAATCAGCCCCAGCATTTT. This encodes CASSRQSNQPQHF.

Here the CDR3 reads CASSSVLRGYTF. The CDR3 DNA is TGTGCCAGCAGTTCAGTATTACGTGGCTACACCTTC. The chain uses TRBV6-5 and TRBJ1-2; unclear D gene. CDR1 and CDR2 (germline): MNHEY, SVGAGI. V lost 4 bases and J lost 7, with 10 bases in between. This CDR3 region has 12 residues.

The chain links TRBV6-1 to TRBJ1-6; 7 bases fit TRBD1. Germline values: CDR1 MNHNS, CDR2 SASEGT. This CDR3 has 16 amino acids. V trimming: 2 bases; J trimming: 15 bases; junction bases outside the gene matches: 16. The CDR3 reads CASSERGTAFGGFLHF. The CDR3 coding sequence is TGTGCCAGCAGTGAAAGGGGGACAGCTTTTGGTGGGTTCCTCCACTTT.

The chain is built from TRBV2 and TRBJ2-1; 7 nucleotides match TRBD1. This CDR3 is 15 amino acids long. The J segment lost 2 bases and the V segment lost 4 bases, leaving 5 bases of the junction unmatched. CDR1 SNHLY and CDR2 FYNNEI come from the germline V gene. The CDR3 is CASSVGTETYNEQFF. CDR3 bases: TGTGCCAGCAGTGTCGGGACAGAGACCTACAATGAGCAGTTCTTC.

This rearrangement joins TRBV28 to TRBJ2-2, with D possibly TRBD1 on 6 matching bases. The V end lost 5 bases, the J end lost 0 bases, and 10 bases lay between the germline ends. The CDR3 is made up of 15 amino acids. Germline loops: CDR1 MDHEN, CDR2 SYDVKM. CDR3 region: CASSTTGSNTGELFF. DNA for the CDR3: TGTGCCAGCAGTACCACAGGGTCGAACACCGGGGAGCTGTTTTTT.

The chain links TRBV2 to TRBJ1-4; 10 positions agree with TRBD1. The CDR3 totals 14 residues. The germline gives CDR1 SNHLY, CDR2 FYNNEI. Trimming took 6 bases from V and 8 from J; bases not matched to a gene: 6. CDR3 protein: CASRTGQGWEKLFF. The DNA of the CDR3 is TGTGCCAGCAGAACGGGACAGGGGTGGGAAAAACTGTTTTTT.

The chain couples TRBV5-1 to TRBJ2-3; 10 nucleotides align to TRBD2. V gave up 0 bases and J gave up 5 bases; unmatched junction bases: 6. CDR1 is SGHRS and CDR2 is YFSETQ in the germline V gene. The CDR3 runs 16 residues. In nucleotides, the CDR3 is TGCGCCAGCAGCTTGGGTTCTAGCGGGGGTAAAGATACGCAGTATTTT. Its translation is CASSLGSSGGKDTQYF.

V and J are TRBV18 and TRBJ1-3; D remains ambiguous. CDR3 length: 16 residues. In germline, CDR1 is KGHSH, CDR2 LQKENI. The V and J ends lost 6 bases and 0 bases respectively, with 15 bases between them. The CDR3 bases are TGTGCCAGCTCCGATGAGCACCAAAACTCTGGAAACACCATATATTTT. Its protein is CASSDEHQNSGNTIYF.

V and J are TRBV28 and TRBJ2-3, with TRBD2 matching 10 bases. CDR3 size: 18 residues. With 4 bases clipped from V and 4 bases from J, the junction kept 14 bases outside the gene matches. Germline V lookup: CDR1 MDHEN, CDR2 SYDVKM. CDR3 nucleotide sequence: TGTGCCAGCAGTTCGACCCAGCCAGCGGGGGGGCCACCAGATACGCAGTATTTT. It encodes CASSSTQPAGGPPDTQYF.

The chain recombines TRBV5-5 with TRBJ2-7; 11 nucleotides align to TRBD2. Germline lookup yields CDR1 SGHKS and CDR2 YYEKEE (reference sequence). Trimming at V came to 0 bases and at J to 0 bases, leaving 14 bases not matched to a gene. The CDR3 length is 20 residues. The CDR3 sequence: CASSLELSSLAGGFSYEQYF. CDR3 sequence (DNA): TGTGCCAGCAGCTTGGAACTCTCGAGCCTAGCGGGGGGCTTCTCCTACGAGCAGTACTTC.

This clone was picked up one time. The chain has TRBV4-2 and TRBJ1-1; D perhaps matches TRBD1 (6 bases). Trimming shortened V by 3 bases and J by 4 bases, and 12 bases separated the two germline ends. The CDR3 consists of 14 residues. Germline lookup yields CDR1 LGHNA and CDR2 YNFKEQ. The CDR3 DNA is TGTGCCAGCAGCCACCCGACAGGAACCACTGAAGCTTTCTTT. Translation: CASSHPTGTTEAFF.

J is TRBJ2-3 and V is TRBV18; a weak D match, TRBD2 (5 bases). Germline values: CDR1 KGHSH, CDR2 LQKENI. The CDR3 totals 14 residues. V gave up 3 bases and J gave up 1 base, with 8 bases separating them. CDR3 residues: CASSPWGGTDTQYF. In DNA form, the CDR3 reads TGTGCCAGCTCACCTTGGGGAGGCACAGATACGCAGTATTTT.

The CDR3 DNA follows: TGTGCCAGCAGCTTATCCAACAATGAGCAGTTCTTC. This translates into CASSLSNNEQFF. The chain is built from TRBV11-3 and TRBJ2-1; D remains ambiguous. V lost 2 bases to trimming and J lost 5 bases, with 4 bases between them. The CDR3 consists of 12 residues. The germline V gene encodes CDR1 SGHNT and CDR2 YENEEA.

The V call is TRBV18, the J call TRBJ1-1, with D possibly being TRBD1 (5 bases). V was pared by 3 bases and J by 5 bases, with 10 bases between. This CDR3 has 13 residues. Germline V CDR1 and CDR2: KGHSH, LQKENI. CDR3: CASSPPGRTEAFF. The CDR3 region has the DNA TGTGCCAGCTCACCCCCAGGGAGGACTGAAGCTTTCTTT.

The CDR3 spells CASSSRAEYEQYF. The CDR3 bases are TGTGCCAGCAGCTCGCGGGCAGAGTACGAGCAGTACTTC. V and J are TRBV7-2 and TRBJ2-7; D is possibly TRBD2 (5 bases). This CDR3 is built from 13 residues. The germline V and J ends were trimmed by 4 bases and 4 bases, with 11 bases remaining between them. Germline V gene sequence: CDR1 SGHTA, CDR2 FQGNSA. Based on the CDR3 plus reference TRBV7-2 and TRBJ2-7, the full variable domain is GAGVSQSPSNKVTEKGKDVELRCDPISGHTALYWYRQSLGQGLEFLIYFQGNSAPDKSGLPSDRFSAERTGGSVSTLTIQRTQQEDSAVYLCASSSRAEYEQYFGPGTRLTVT.

The genes are TRBV5-6 and TRBJ1-2; TRBD1 matches at 10 bases. CDR1 is SGHDT and CDR2 is YYEEEE in the germline V gene. V shed 4 bases, J shed 7 bases, and the junction held 7 bases outside the gene matches. CDR3 length equals 14 residues. The CDR3 region is CASSIGTGVGGYTF. CDR3 coding DNA: TGTGCCAGCAGCATCGGGACAGGGGTCGGTGGCTACACCTTC.

The chain combines TRBV27 with TRBJ2-3, with 11 bases identical to TRBD2. Germline CDR1 and CDR2: MNHEY and SMNVEV (reference sequence). CDR3 length: 18 residues. V lost 6 bases and J lost 6; bases outside the gene matches: 17. The CDR3 sequence: CASSSSLGGSGGADTQYF. In nucleotides, the CDR3 is TGTGCCAGCAGCTCCTCCTTGGGTGGTAGCGGGGGGGCGGATACGCAGTATTTT.

V gene TRBV28 combines with J gene TRBJ1-2; 10 bases line up with TRBD1. The CDR3 extends over 14 amino acids. Germline-derived CDR1 and CDR2 are MDHEN and SYDVKM. Trimming cost V 6 bases and J 4 bases; bases outside gene matches: 5. The chain's CDR3 is CASSSGQGPYGYTF. The CDR3 nucleotides read TGTGCCAGCAGCTCGGGACAGGGGCCCTATGGCTACACCTTC.

The rearrangement joins TRBV12-3 or TRBV12-4 to TRBJ2-7; D remains unclear. This CDR3 contains 13 residues. Between the trimmed V and J ends, which lost 6 bases and 5 bases, there was a span of 14 bases. The CDR3 loop reads CASSPVIVHEQYF. DNA for the CDR3: TGTGCCAGCAGCCCCGTGATAGTCCACGAGCAGTACTTC.

The chain combines TRBV23-1 with TRBJ2-7; D possibly corresponds to TRBD1 (5 bases). TRBV23-1 is an ORF, and what it does is uncertain. V was cut by 3 bases and J by 2 bases, with 8 bases left in between. CDR3 length equals 13 residues. The CDR3 loop is CASSQSTAYEQYF. The CDR3, as DNA: TGCGCCAGCAGTCAGTCGACAGCCTACGAGCAGTACTTC.

This clone was recorded a few times. The chain has TRBV5-4 and TRBJ2-3, with TRBD2 matching 14 bases. The CDR3 is 16 amino acids. Trimming took 4 bases from V and 4 from J; bases not matched to a gene: 5. Germline CDR1 reads SGHNT; CDR2 reads YYREEE (reference sequence). The CDR3 spells CASSPRLAGGPDTQYF. CDR3 sequence (DNA): TGTGCCAGCAGCCCGAGACTAGCGGGGGGGCCAGATACGCAGTATTTT. Looking up the rest from reference TRBV5-4 and TRBJ2-3 gives the full variable domain: ETGVTQSPTHLIKTRGQQVTLRCSSQSGHNTVSWYQQALGQGPQFIFQYYREEENGRGNFPPRFSGLQFPNYSSELNVNALELDDSALYLCASSPRLAGGPDTQYFGPGTRLTVL.

The chain couples TRBV3-1 (or the pseudogene TRBV3-2) to TRBJ2-7; D not resolved. V was trimmed by 0 bases and J by 3 bases, leaving 9 bases between them. The CDR3 consists of 14 residues. Germline CDR1 LGHDT, CDR2 YNNKEL (reference sequence). DNA of the CDR3: TGTGCCAGCAGCCAAGATACCGTGAGCTACGAGCAGTACTTC. Translation: CASSQDTVSYEQYF.

J is TRBJ1-1 and V is TRBV7-2; TRBD1 might be the D (6 bases). This CDR3 contains 14 residues. With 5 bases removed from V and 4 bases from J, the gap between germline ends came to 14 bases. Germline V gene lookup returns CDR1 SGHTA and CDR2 FQGNSA. This CDR3 is CASSPNWGRTEAFF. The CDR3 DNA reads TGTGCCAGCAGCCCCAATTGGGGGCGCACTGAAGCTTTCTTT.

The chain links TRBV27 to TRBJ1-6; D ambiguous. The CDR3 has 16 residues. Trimming removed 2 bases at V and 8 bases at J, with 16 bases between. Per germline, CDR1 MNHEY and CDR2 SMNVEV (reference sequence). CDR3 loop: CASSLSAEYGHSPLHF. The CDR3 DNA reads TGTGCCAGCAGTTTAAGCGCGGAGTACGGCCATTCACCCCTCCACTTT.

The genes are TRBV2 and TRBJ2-5, with 8 positions matching TRBD2. The ends lost 10 bases at V and 0 bases at J; junction bases unmatched: 4. Germline CDR1 is SNHLY and CDR2 is FYNNEI. This CDR3 is 13 amino acids long. CDR3 bases: TGTGCCACGGGGGGGCCCGACCAAGAGACCCAGTACTTC. Its translation: CATGGPDQETQYF.

This chain joins TRBV28 and TRBJ1-2, with D maybe TRBD1 (5 bases). The CDR3 is 14 amino acids. CDR1 and CDR2 from the germline V gene are MDHEN and SYDVKM. V shed 2 bases and J shed 4 bases, with 11 bases lying between them. CDR3 loop: CASSLRTGVYGYTF. CDR3 nucleotide sequence: TGTGCCAGCAGTTTACGTACAGGAGTCTATGGCTACACCTTC.

The rearrangement uses TRBV19 and TRBJ1-2; perhaps TRBD1 as D (5 bases). The V gene lost 5 bases and the J gene lost 8 bases, with 21 bases spanning the gap. The V gene's germline CDR1 is LNHDA and CDR2 SQIVND (reference sequence). The CDR3 loop spans 15 amino acids. The CDR3 region has the DNA TGTGCCAGTAGTGTTACCGGGACGGGACTTGGCGGCTACACCTTC. Translated, it gives CASSVTGTGLGGYTF.

J is TRBJ1-2 and V is TRBV28; 7 nucleotides match TRBD1. The CDR3 has 12 residues. Trimming at V came to 6 bases and at J to 13 bases, leaving 11 bases not matched to a gene. From germline, CDR1 is MDHEN and CDR2 SYDVKM. CDR3 loop: CASRPTRQGITF. The CDR3 DNA follows: TGTGCCAGCAGACCCACCCGACAGGGTATCACCTTC.

This rearrangement joins TRBV2 to TRBJ1-2; TRBD1 matches at 7 bases. Germline V gives CDR1 SNHLY, CDR2 FYNNEI. The CDR3 length is 15 residues. Trimming removed 6 bases from V and 0 bases from J; junction bases left unmatched: 7. The CDR3 region is CASSIIGTANYGYTF. CDR3 bases: TGTGCCAGCAGCATAATCGGGACAGCTAACTATGGCTACACCTTC.

V usage is TRBV25-1 and J usage is TRBJ1-2, with a weak D call TRBD1 (5 bases). Germline V lookup: CDR1 MGHDK, CDR2 SYGVNS. The ends were cut back, 3 bases at V and 4 bases at J, with 12 bases in the middle. CDR3 length: 14 residues. The DNA for the CDR3 is TGTGCCAGCAGTGACCGTGGGGCAACCTATGGCTACACCTTC. Its protein is CASSDRGATYGYTF.

This clone was seen once. This chain joins TRBV20-1 and TRBJ1-1; D not resolved. The germline CDR1 and CDR2 sequences are DFQATT and SNEGSKA (reference sequence). This CDR3 is 14 amino acids long. Trimming stripped 3 bases from V and 3 bases from J, with 14 bases between. CDR3 residues: CSASSPREHTEAFF. The CDR3 coding sequence is TGCAGTGCTAGTTCCCCCCGCGAGCACACTGAAGCTTTCTTT.

The chain is built from TRBV19 and TRBJ1-5, with D hard to call. V dropped 7 bases and J dropped 0 bases, with 10 bases sitting between them. The germline V gene encodes CDR1 LNHDA and CDR2 SQIVND (reference sequence). This CDR3 has 14 amino acids. The CDR3 DNA is TGTGCCAGTAAGCGTGGTAATAGCAATCAGCCCCAGCATTTT. Translating gives CASKRGNSNQPQHF.